These 5 T cell receptor beta chains were sequenced from one sample in a study of OX40 agonist ivuxolimab in advanced cancers. Method: immunoSEQ multiplex PCR; TCRdb's copy keeps in-frame clones and lacks some. The sample holds some 75,000 clones; roughly 86% are singletons and the top ten take just over 2.5%. The sample consisted of CD4+ or CD8+ T cells sorted from blood, taken in a trial of the OX40 agonist ivuxolimab. Receptors originate from an adult with an advanced solid tumor such as melanoma, head and neck, liver or kidney cancer.

The V and J genes are TRBV18 and TRBJ2-7, with D unclear. Trimming cost V 1 base and J 4 bases, with 14 bases left between them. The CDR3 runs 15 residues. Germline V gene sequence: CDR1 KGHSH, CDR2 LQKENI. The CDR3 loop reads CASSPQGPGGYEQYV. CDR3 DNA sequence: TGTGCCAGCTCACCACAGGGTCCAGGCGGATACGAGCAGTACGTC.

The chain joins TRBV30 to TRBJ1-4, with D uncertain. The CDR3 consists of 13 residues. CDR1 is GTSNPN and CDR2 is SVGIG in the germline V gene (reference sequence). Between the trimmed V and J ends, which lost 5 bases and 4 bases, there was a span of 11 bases. This chain's CDR3 is CAWGPYLNEKLFF. The CDR3 nucleotides read TGTGCCTGGGGGCCGTACCTTAATGAAAAACTGTTTTTT.

This rearrangement joins TRBV5-6 to TRBJ2-2; no firm D call. Germline V gene sequence: CDR1 SGHDT, CDR2 YYEEEE. Between the trimmed V and J ends, which lost 2 bases and 4 bases, there was a span of 9 bases. The CDR3 covers 14 residues. CDR3 bases: TGTGCCAGCAGCTTTTTAAAAGCCACCGGGGAGCTGTTTTTT. Translation gives CASSFLKATGELFF.

CDR3 sequence: CASSLSRTLNSPLHF. CDR3 nucleotides: TGTGCCAGCTCACTTTCGCGGACTTTGAATTCACCCCTCCACTTT. The chain recombines TRBV18 with TRBJ1-6; no reliable D call. CDR1 is KGHSH and CDR2 is LQKENI in the germline V gene. V shed 4 bases and J shed 7 bases, with 14 bases lying between them. The CDR3 runs 15 residues.

The chain is built from TRBV10-3 and TRBJ2-1; the D gene is possibly TRBD1 (6 bases). V was cut by 8 bases and J by 5 bases, with 16 bases left in between. Germline CDR1 and CDR2: ENHRY and SYGVKD. The CDR3 is made up of 14 amino acids. The CDR3 reads CAIHTDSGHNEQFF. DNA for the CDR3: TGTGCCATCCATACGGACAGCGGCCACAATGAGCAGTTCTTC.